This T cell receptor beta chain was identified in a study of early T cells in non-severe SARS-CoV-2 infection. The germline CDR1 and CDR2 sequences are MNHEY and SVGEGT. V trimming: 7 bases; J trimming: 0 bases; junction bases outside the gene matches: 6. This CDR3 is built from 16 residues. This clonotype showed up many times. cDNA molecules, individually, were tagged with unique molecular identifiers. A single record per CDR3 protein comes from TCRdb applying MiXCR to the 5' RACE reads. Of tens of thousands of distinct CDR3 sequences in the sample, roughly 6% were seen once. This TCR derives from an adult who was a healthcare worker with PCR-confirmed SARS-CoV-2 infection or an uninfected control (not recorded which). This chain joins TRBV6-2 or TRBV6-3 and TRBJ2-6, with 7 bases aligning to TRBD2. The sample consisted of whole blood. Here the CDR3 DNA reads TGTGCCAGCACCCAGAGCGGGGACTCTGGGGCCAACGTCCTGACTTTC. This translates into CASTQSGDSGANVLTF.